The text below deals with one TCR beta chain. There is no known antigen for this receptor. The input lacks base qualities; no much larger clone sits a single base away. Patients were selected on the basis of adequate residual fresh-frozen tumor tissue and more than two years of available survival data. An isocitrate dehydrogenase mutation was not carried by any of the glioblastoma patients, although molecular status was otherwise variable. PBMC collection took place before vaccination, two weeks after the third vaccination, and at tumor progression if progression occurred. Genomic DNA was extracted with the Qiagen DNeasy Blood extraction Kit. The data were obtained in a study of glioma-infiltrating T cells after dendritic cell vaccination (dated by TCRdb to about 2016). At the level of the whole study: A cohort of approximately 15 glioblastoma patients from Phase I and II dendritic cell vaccination trials was included, of whom 9 were newly diagnosed and 6 had recurrent disease. Deep sequencing of TCR beta CDR3 regions was used to quantify tumor-infiltrating lymphocyte content and compare tumor and blood repertoires in dendritic cell-vaccinated glioblastoma patients. Three intradermal dendritic cell vaccine injections were administered to patients at biweekly intervals in the arm below the axilla. The vaccine consisted of monocyte-derived dendritic cells cultured less than 9 days with IL-4 and GM-CSF, then pulsed overnight with autologous tumor lysate. Survival after dendritic cell vaccination was correlated with TCR sequencing metrics, such as TIL content and the overlap between tumor and blood repertoires. Between about 2003 and 2012, patients were given autologous tumor lysate-pulsed dendritic cell vaccination.

TCRB CDR3 regions were amplified from 2 to 2.5 ug genomic DNA, or all available DNA if less, using the immunoSEQ assay. The multiplex PCR relied on 60 forward primers for TCR V beta segments and 13 reverse primers for J beta segments. To estimate reads per starting template, synthetic control templates were spiked into each sample at limiting dilution. The Illumina HiSeq System generated 87 bp sequencing reads. As for the original processing: PCR and sequencing errors were removed by a nearest neighbor algorithm that merged closely related sequences. TCR overlap was measured as the percentage of unique tumor TCR beta sequences also present in the same patient's peripheral blood. TCRdb provides this immuneACCESS table in a form limited to in-frame rearrangements. Some clones are lacking; in checked studies, under half of them reflect an unresolved V gene, and why the rest are absent is not known. V, J and clone size reflect that table, while D and trimming were determined from the DNA. For this sample the table gives some 70,000 clones, of which 81% were detected only once. The leading ten clones occupy 6.5% to 10% of the sample.

Broad study findings and their caveats: TCR clonality showed no direct relationship with survival, which suggests that a diverse polyclonal response may matter. The three-group TCR overlap response model was characterized as speculative, and prospective validation of the model was stated to be required. Higher estimated pretreatment TIL content predicted longer time to progression and overall survival after dendritic cell vaccination. The cohort was small and heterogeneous, and full blood and tumor sets were available for few patients, with initial-recurrent tumor pairs available for even fewer patients.

There are 12 amino acids in the CDR3, from cysteine to phenylalanine inclusive. Only the CDR3 portion is preserved as DNA: 36 bases, with reading frame beginning at the first base. Reading the germline V gene gives CDR1 SQVTM and CDR2 ANQGSEA. The junction carries 10 bases between V and J, which are trimmed by 6 bases and 3 bases respectively. Here the sequenced sample was blood, taken before dendritic cell vaccination. The chain is assembled from TRBV29-1 and TRBJ2-3, with TRBD1 tentatively as D gene (6 bases match). The receptor was derived from a human donor with glioblastoma. The DNA is as follows: TGCAGCGTCACCAGGGGAACAGATACGCAGTATTTT. The encoded protein is CSVTRGTDTQYF.